This T cell receptor (beta chain) was captured in a study of T cells in Graves' hyperthyroidism and ophthalmopathy. RNA transcripts yielded amplified TCR beta CDR3 regions. Carried out on the TCR CDR3, a first-round RT-PCR used the HTBI primer set. Via MiXCR, TCRdb re-called the multiplex PCR reads, giving one row per CDR3 protein. The sample holds more than 350,000 distinct CDR3 sequences, nearly 15% seen once. The sample holds many counts of this clonotype. Germline V gene sequence: CDR1 KGHSH, CDR2 LQKENI. CDR3 length: 14 amino acids. V was trimmed by 1 base and J by 1 base, leaving 8 bases between them.

The sequence was obtained from a woman aged 60-75 years with Graves' ophthalmopathy. V gene TRBV18 combines with J gene TRBJ2-7; D gene uncertain. The sequencing input was blood. CDR3 residues: CASSPLGVSYEQYF. As DNA, the CDR3 is TGTGCCAGCTCACCACTGGGCGTTTCCTACGAGCAGTACTTC.